The entry below describes one T cell receptor beta chain. Authors' analysis steps: How many nucleated cells were present was estimated from reference gene primer amplification. Clones were read by immunoSEQ multiplex PCR, and TCRdb kept only the in-frame ones, dropping some. V and J calls and clone size are given by that table; D and trimming were obtained from the DNA. The repertoire holds a few hundred thousand clones, with around 84% as singletons. The ends lost 6 bases at V and 4 bases at J; junction bases unmatched: 5. There are 14 residues in the CDR3. Germline V lookup: CDR1 MNHNS, CDR2 SASEGT. This record belongs to a study of blood T cell repertoires in COVID-19. Overall study context: The samples span acute and convalescent COVID-19 from the United States, Italy and Spain. The cDNA or gDNA used as material had been derived from T cells, B-cell-depleted T cells, or PBMCs.

The sample consisted of peripheral blood. The clonotype originates from a woman aged 40 to 50 who had recovered from COVID-19. The chain is built from TRBV6-1 and TRBJ1-5, with 8 bases that match TRBD1. The chain's CDR3 is CASRFTGGNQPQHF. CDR3 coding DNA: TGTGCCAGCAGATTTACAGGGGGTAATCAGCCCCAGCATTTT.